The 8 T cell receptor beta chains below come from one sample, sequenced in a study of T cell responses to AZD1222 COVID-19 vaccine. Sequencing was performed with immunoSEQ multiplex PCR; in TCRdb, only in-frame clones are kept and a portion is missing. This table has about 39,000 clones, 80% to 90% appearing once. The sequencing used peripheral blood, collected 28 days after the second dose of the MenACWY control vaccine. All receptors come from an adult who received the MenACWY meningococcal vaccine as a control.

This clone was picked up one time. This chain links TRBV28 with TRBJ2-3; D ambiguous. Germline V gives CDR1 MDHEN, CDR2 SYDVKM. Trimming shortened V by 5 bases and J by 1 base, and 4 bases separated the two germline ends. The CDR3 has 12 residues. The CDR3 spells CASSEGTDTQYF. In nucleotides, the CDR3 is TGTGCCAGCAGTGAGGGCACAGATACGCAGTATTTT.

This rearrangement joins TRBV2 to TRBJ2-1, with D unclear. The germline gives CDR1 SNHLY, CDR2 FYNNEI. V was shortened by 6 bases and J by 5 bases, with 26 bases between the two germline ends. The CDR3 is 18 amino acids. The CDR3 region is CASRRSVVTRKDNNEQFF. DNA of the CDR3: TGTGCCAGCAGGCGCTCCGTCGTGACAAGAAAAGACAACAATGAGCAGTTCTTC.

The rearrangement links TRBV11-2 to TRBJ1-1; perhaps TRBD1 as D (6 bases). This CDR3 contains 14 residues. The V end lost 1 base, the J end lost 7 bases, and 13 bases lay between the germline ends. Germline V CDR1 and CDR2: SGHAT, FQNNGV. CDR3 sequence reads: CASSLGQARSEAFF. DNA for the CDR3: TGTGCCAGCAGCTTAGGACAGGCCCGGAGTGAAGCTTTCTTT.

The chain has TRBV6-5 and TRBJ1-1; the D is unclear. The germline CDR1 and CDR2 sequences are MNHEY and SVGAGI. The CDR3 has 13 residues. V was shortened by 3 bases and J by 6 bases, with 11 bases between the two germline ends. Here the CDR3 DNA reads TGTGCCAGCAGTTATTCGGATTTGGCTGAAGCTTTCTTT. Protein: CASSYSDLAEAFF.

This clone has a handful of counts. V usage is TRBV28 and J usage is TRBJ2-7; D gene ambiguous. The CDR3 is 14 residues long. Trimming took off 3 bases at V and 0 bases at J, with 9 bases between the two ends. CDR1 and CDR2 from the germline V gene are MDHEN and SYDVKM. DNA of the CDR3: TGTGCCAGCAGTTTCTATCTCTTCTCCTACGAGCAGTACTTC. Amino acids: CASSFYLFSYEQYF.

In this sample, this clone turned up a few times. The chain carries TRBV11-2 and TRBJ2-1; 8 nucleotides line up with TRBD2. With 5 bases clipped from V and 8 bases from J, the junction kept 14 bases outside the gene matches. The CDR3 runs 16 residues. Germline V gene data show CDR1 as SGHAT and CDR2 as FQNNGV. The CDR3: CASSGLIAGSLHEQFF. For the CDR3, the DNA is TGTGCCAGCAGCGGCCTTATAGCGGGATCCCTACATGAGCAGTTCTTC.

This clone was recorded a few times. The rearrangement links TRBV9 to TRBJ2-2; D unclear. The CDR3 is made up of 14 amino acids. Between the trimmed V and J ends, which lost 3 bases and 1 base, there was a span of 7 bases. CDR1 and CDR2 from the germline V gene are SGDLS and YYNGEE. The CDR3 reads CASSEAGNTGELFF. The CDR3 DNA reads TGTGCCAGCAGCGAAGCCGGGAACACCGGGGAGCTGTTTTTT.

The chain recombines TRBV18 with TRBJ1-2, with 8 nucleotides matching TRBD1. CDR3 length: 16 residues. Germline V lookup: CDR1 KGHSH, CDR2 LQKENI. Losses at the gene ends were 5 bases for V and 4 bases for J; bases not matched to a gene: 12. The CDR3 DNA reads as TGTGCCAGCTCAGACTCCGGGACAGGCCGCCCCTATGGCTACACCTTC. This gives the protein CASSDSGTGRPYGYTF. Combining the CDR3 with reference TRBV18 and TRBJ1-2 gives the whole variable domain NAGVMQNPRHLVRRRGQEARLRCSPMKGHSHVYWYRQLPEEGLKFMVYLQKENIIDESGMPKERFSAEFPKEGPSILRIQQVVRGDSAAYFCASSDSGTGRPYGYTFGSGTRLTVV.